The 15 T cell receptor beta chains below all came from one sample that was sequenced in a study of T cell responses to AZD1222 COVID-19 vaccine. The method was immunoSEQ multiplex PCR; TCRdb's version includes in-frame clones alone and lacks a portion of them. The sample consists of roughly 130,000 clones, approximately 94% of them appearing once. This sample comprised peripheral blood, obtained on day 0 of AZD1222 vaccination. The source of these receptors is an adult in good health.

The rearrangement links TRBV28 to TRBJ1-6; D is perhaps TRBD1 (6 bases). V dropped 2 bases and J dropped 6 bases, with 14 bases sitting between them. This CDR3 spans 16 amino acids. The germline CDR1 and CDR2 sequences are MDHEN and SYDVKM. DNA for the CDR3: TGTGCCAGCAGTTTAGGGGGGGCGGGTCCTAATTCACCCCTCCACTTT. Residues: CASSLGGAGPNSPLHF.

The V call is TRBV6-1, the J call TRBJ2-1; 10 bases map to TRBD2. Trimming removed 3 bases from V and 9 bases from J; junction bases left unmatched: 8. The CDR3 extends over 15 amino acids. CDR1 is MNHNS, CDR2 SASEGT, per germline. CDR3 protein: CASSESSGSSAEQFF. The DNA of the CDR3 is TGTGCCAGCAGTGAGTCTAGCGGGAGCTCCGCTGAGCAGTTCTTC.

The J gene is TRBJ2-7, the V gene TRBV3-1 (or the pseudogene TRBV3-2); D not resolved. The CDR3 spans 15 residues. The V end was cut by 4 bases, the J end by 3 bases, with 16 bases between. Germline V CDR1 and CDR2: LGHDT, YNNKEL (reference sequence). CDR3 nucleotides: TGTGCCAGCAGCCCAGGAGTTGGGCCGAACTACGAGCAGTACTTC. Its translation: CASSPGVGPNYEQYF.

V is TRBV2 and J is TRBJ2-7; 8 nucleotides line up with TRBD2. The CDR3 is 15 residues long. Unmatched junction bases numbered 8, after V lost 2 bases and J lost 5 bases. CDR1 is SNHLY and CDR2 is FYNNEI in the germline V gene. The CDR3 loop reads CASSELQREPDEQYF. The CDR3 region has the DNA TGTGCCAGCAGTGAACTTCAGCGGGAGCCCGACGAGCAGTACTTC. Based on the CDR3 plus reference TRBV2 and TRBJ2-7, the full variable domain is EPEVTQTPSHQVTQMGQEVILRCVPISNHLYFYWYRQILGQKVEFLVSFYNNEISEKSEIFDDQFSVERPDGSNFTLKIRSTKLEDSAMYFCASSELQREPDEQYFGPGTRLTVT.

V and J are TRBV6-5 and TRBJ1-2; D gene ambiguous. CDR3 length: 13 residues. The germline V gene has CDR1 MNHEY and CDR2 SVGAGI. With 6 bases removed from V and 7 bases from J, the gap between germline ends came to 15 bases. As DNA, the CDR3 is TGTGCCAGCAGCCTCGGGGTGACGGCTGGCTACACCTTC. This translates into CASSLGVTAGYTF.

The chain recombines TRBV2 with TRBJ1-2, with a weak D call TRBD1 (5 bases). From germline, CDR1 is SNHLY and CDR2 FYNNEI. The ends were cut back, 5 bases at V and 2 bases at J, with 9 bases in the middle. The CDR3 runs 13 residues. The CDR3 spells CASSHRLNYGYTF. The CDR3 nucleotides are TGTGCCAGCAGTCACAGGCTAAACTATGGCTACACCTTC.

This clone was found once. The CDR3 DNA sequence: TGTGCCAGCATTGGGGCCCTTGGCGCGGCTTTCTTT. It translates to CASIGALGAAFF. The J gene is TRBJ1-1, the V gene TRBV28; a possible D gene is TRBD1 (5 bases). From germline, CDR1 is MDHEN and CDR2 SYDVKM. The germline V and J ends were trimmed by 7 bases and 11 bases, with 17 bases remaining between them. This CDR3 is built from 12 residues.

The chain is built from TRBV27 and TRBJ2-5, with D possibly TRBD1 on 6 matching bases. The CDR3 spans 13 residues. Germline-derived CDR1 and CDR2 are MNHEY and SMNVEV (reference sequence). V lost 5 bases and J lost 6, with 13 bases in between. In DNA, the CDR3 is TGTGCCAGCAGTGTAAGACAGGCCCAGACCCAGTACTTC. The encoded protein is CASSVRQAQTQYF.

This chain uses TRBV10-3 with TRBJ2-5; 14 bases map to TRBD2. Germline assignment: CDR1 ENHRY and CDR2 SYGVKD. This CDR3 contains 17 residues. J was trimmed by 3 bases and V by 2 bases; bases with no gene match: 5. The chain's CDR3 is CAISETPGLAGEETQYF. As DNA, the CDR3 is TGTGCCATCAGTGAGACACCGGGACTAGCGGGAGAAGAGACCCAGTACTTC.

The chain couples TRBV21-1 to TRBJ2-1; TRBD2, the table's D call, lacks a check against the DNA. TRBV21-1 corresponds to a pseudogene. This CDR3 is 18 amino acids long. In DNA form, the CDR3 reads TGTGCCAGCAGCAAAGATATACAGCGGGAGGGACCCTACAATGAGCAGTTCTTC. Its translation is CASSKDIQREGPYNEQFF.

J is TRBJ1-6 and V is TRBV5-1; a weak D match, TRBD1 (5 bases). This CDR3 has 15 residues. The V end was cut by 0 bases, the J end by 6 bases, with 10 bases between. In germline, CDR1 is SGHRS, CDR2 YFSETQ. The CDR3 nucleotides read TGCGCCAGCAGCTTGGCAGGGCAGGTTAATTCACCCCTCCACTTT. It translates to CASSLAGQVNSPLHF.

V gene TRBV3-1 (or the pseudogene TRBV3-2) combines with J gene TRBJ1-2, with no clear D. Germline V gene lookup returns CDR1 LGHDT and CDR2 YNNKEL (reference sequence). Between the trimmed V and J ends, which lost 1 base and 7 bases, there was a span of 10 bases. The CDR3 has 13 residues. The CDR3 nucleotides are TGTGCCAGCAGCCAAGGGCTACAAAGTGGCTACACCTTC. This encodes CASSQGLQSGYTF.

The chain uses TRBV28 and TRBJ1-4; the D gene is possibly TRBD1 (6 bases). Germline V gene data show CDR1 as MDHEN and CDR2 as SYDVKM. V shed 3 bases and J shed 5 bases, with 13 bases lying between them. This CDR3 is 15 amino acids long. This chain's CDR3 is CASSFPGALNEKLFF. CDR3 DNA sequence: TGTGCCAGCAGTTTTCCAGGGGCCCTGAATGAAAAACTGTTTTTT.

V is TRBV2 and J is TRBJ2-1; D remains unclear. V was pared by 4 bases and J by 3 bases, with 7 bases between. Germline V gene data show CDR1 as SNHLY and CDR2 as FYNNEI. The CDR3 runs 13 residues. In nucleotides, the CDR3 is TGTGCCAGCAGTGGATGGAGCTACAATGAGCAGTTCTTC. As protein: CASSGWSYNEQFF. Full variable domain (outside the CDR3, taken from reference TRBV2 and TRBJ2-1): EPEVTQTPSHQVTQMGQEVILRCVPISNHLYFYWYRQILGQKVEFLVSFYNNEISEKSEIFDDQFSVERPDGSNFTLKIRSTKLEDSAMYFCASSGWSYNEQFFGPGTRLTVL.

In DNA form, the CDR3 reads TGTGCCAGCACGCAACAGGGGTATGGCTACACCTTC. Translation: CASTQQGYGYTF. The chain employs TRBV6-6 and TRBJ1-2, with TRBD1 matching over 7 bases. Unmatched junction bases numbered 4, after V lost 7 bases and J lost 5 bases. The CDR3 runs to 12 residues. Germline V CDR1 and CDR2: MNHNY, SVGAGI (reference sequence).